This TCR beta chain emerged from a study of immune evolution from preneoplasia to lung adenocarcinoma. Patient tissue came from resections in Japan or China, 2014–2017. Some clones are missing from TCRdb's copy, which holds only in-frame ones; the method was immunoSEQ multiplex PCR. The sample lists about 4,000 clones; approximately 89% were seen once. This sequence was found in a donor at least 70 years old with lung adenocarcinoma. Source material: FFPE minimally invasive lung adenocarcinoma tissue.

The CDR3 spells CAISAPPNEQFF. CDR3 DNA sequence: TGTGCCATCAGTGCGCCCCCCAATGAGCAGTTCTTC. The chain carries TRBV10-3 and TRBJ2-1; D not certain. The CDR3 spans 12 residues. Germline CDR1 ENHRY, CDR2 SYGVKD. V was trimmed by 4 bases and J by 6 bases, leaving 7 bases between them.